These 23 T cell receptor beta chains originate from one sample sequenced in a study of PD-L1 blockade in urothelial cancer. The data were produced by immunoSEQ multiplex PCR, yet TCRdb's version contains in-frame clones alone and is incomplete. This repertoire shows some 97,000 clones, 90% to 95% found once; its top ten account for approximately 1%. Specimen: PBMCs, collected around atezolizumab (anti-PD-L1) treatment. The receptors derive from a woman older than 75 with urothelial cancer.

This clone showed up just once. The chain combines TRBV15 with TRBJ1-1; D is ambiguous. V lost 0 bases to trimming and J lost 10 bases, with 18 bases between them. The CDR3 sequence is 15 residues long. Germline V gene lookup returns CDR1 LNHNV and CDR2 YYDKDF (reference sequence). In nucleotides, the CDR3 is TGTGCCACCAGCAGAGATCGCGGCACCTTATCATCAGCTTTCTTT. It encodes CATSRDRGTLSSAFF.

A single count supports this clone. The chain recombines TRBV10-2 with TRBJ1-5; 9 positions agree with TRBD1. Germline CDR1 WSHSY, CDR2 SAAADI. Germline trimming cut 5 bases from V and 2 bases from J; bases unmatched to any gene: 4. There are 15 residues in the CDR3. The CDR3 sequence: CASSTGQGGNQPQHF. DNA for the CDR3: TGCGCCAGCAGTACGGGACAGGGAGGCAATCAGCCCCAGCATTTT.

Concerning this clone: Other DNA sequences in the same sample also yield this CDR3. The rearrangement links TRBV11-3 to TRBJ2-1, with D hard to call. The CDR3 loop spans 15 amino acids. The germline V gene encodes CDR1 SGHNT and CDR2 YENEEA. Trimming left V 1 base short and J 0 bases short, with 7 bases between. The CDR3 nucleotides read TGTGCCAGCAGCTTAGGTGGCAGCTCCTACAATGAGCAGTTCTTC. Its translation is CASSLGGSSYNEQFF. Combining the CDR3 with reference TRBV11-3 and TRBJ2-1 gives the whole variable domain EAGVVQSPRYKIIEKKQPVAFWCNPISGHNTLYWYLQNLGQGPELLIRYENEEAVDDSQLPKDRFSAERLKGVDSTLKIQPAELGDSAVYLCASSLGGSSYNEQFFGPGTRLTVL.

The V gene is TRBV5-6, the J gene TRBJ2-2, with 9 bases identical to TRBD1. V lost 0 bases and J lost 6; bases outside the gene matches: 9. Germline CDR1 SGHDT, CDR2 YYEEEE. The CDR3 has 17 residues. CDR3 in amino acids: CASSLARGQGSAGELFF. The CDR3 region has the DNA TGTGCCAGCAGCTTGGCCAGGGGACAGGGTAGCGCCGGGGAGCTGTTTTTT.

The J gene is TRBJ1-2, the V gene TRBV6-5, with 8 bases that match TRBD1. V was clipped by 2 bases and J by 5 bases; unmatched bases: 7. CDR3 size: 15 residues. Germline V gives CDR1 MNHEY, CDR2 SVGAGI. The DNA of the CDR3 is TGTGCCAGCAGTTACGACAGGGGTGGATTATATGGCTACACCTTC. This gives the protein CASSYDRGGLYGYTF.

The chain carries TRBV10-3 and TRBJ2-7, with D uncertain. Germline V gene lookup returns CDR1 ENHRY and CDR2 SYGVKD. Trimming took off 0 bases at V and 7 bases at J, with 7 bases between the two ends. The CDR3 runs to 12 residues. CDR3 nucleotides: TGTGCCATCAGTGAGTCGGCGAGGGAGCAGTACTTC. This gives the protein CAISESAREQYF.

The chain has TRBV10-2 and TRBJ1-1; 11 bases are shared with TRBD1. Germline V lookup: CDR1 WSHSY, CDR2 SAAADI. Trimming at V came to 6 bases and at J to 4 bases, leaving 7 bases not matched to a gene. The CDR3 is 15 amino acids. This CDR3 reads CASSGRDRGGTEAFF. The DNA of the CDR3 is TGCGCCAGCAGCGGACGGGACAGGGGGGGCACTGAAGCTTTCTTT.

The rearrangement uses TRBV30 and TRBJ1-2; D is possibly TRBD1 (6 bases). This CDR3 contains 13 residues. The germline CDR1 and CDR2 sequences are GTSNPN and SVGIG (reference sequence). V lost 3 bases and J lost 0, with 8 bases in between. The chain's CDR3 is CAWSTGTNYGYTF. CDR3 nucleotide sequence: TGTGCCTGGAGCACAGGGACTAACTATGGCTACACCTTC.

J is TRBJ2-2 and V is TRBV7-6, with TRBD2 as a possible D gene (5 bases). Germline V gene sequence: CDR1 SGHVS, CDR2 FNYEAQ. Trimming removed 5 bases at V and 0 bases at J, with 13 bases between. CDR3 length equals 16 residues. The CDR3 nucleotides are TGTGCCAGCAGCCGGGGTAGCGCCGCGAACACCGGGGAGCTGTTTTTT. This sequence encodes CASSRGSAANTGELFF.

The J gene is TRBJ2-6, the V gene TRBV10-3; 8 bases are shared with TRBD1. V dropped 4 bases and J dropped 2; count of bases not matched to a gene: 10. CDR1 ENHRY and CDR2 SYGVKD come from the germline V gene. CDR3 length: 18 amino acids. The CDR3 sequence is CAISGQTGERTGANVLTF. The CDR3, as DNA: TGTGCCATCAGTGGTCAGACAGGGGAGAGGACTGGGGCCAACGTCCTGACTTTC.

CDR3 in amino acids: CASSSGDSHQPQHF. The CDR3 DNA sequence: TGTGCCAGCAGTTCCGGGGACTCCCACCAGCCCCAGCATTTT. V and J are TRBV6-6 and TRBJ1-5; TRBD1 is a possible D gene (5 bases). The V and J ends lost 4 bases and 7 bases respectively, with 14 bases between them. The CDR3 runs to 14 residues. From germline, CDR1 is MNHNY and CDR2 SVGAGI (reference sequence).

The chain carries TRBV5-4 and TRBJ2-2; 8 bases map to TRBD1. J gave up 3 bases and V 4 bases, and 8 bases lay outside the gene matches. Germline V gene data show CDR1 as SGHNT and CDR2 as YYREEE (reference sequence). This CDR3 is built from 16 residues. The DNA for the CDR3 is TGTGCCAGCAGCCCGGGGCTGACAGGGGACACCGGGGAGCTGTTTTTT. Amino acid sequence: CASSPGLTGDTGELFF.

V is TRBV6-6 and J is TRBJ1-2, with no clear D. In germline, CDR1 is MNHNY, CDR2 SVGAGI (reference sequence). V shed 2 bases and J shed 5 bases, with 9 bases lying between them. The CDR3 is 13 amino acids. CDR3 amino acids: CASSYAKNYGYTF. CDR3 coding DNA: TGTGCCAGCAGTTACGCGAAAAATTATGGCTACACCTTC.

In this sample, this clone turned up once. The chain joins TRBV5-1 to TRBJ2-1, with 8 bases that match TRBD2. CDR3 size: 17 residues. Germline V gene data show CDR1 as SGHRS and CDR2 as YFSETQ. Trimming removed 7 bases from V and 4 bases from J; junction bases left unmatched: 16. The CDR3 DNA is TGCGCCAGCTCTTGGAGGGGGGCAGCGGGAGCTTACAATGAGCAGTTCTTC. Residues: CASSWRGAAGAYNEQFF.

The chain has TRBV28 and TRBJ2-2; 7 bases fit TRBD2. The CDR3 loop spans 15 amino acids. V was pared by 7 bases and J by 5 bases, with 10 bases of the junction left unmatched. Germline V gene data show CDR1 as MDHEN and CDR2 as SYDVKM. CDR3 protein: CASKGGSRGTGELFF. CDR3 nucleotides: TGTGCCAGCAAGGGCGGGAGCCGAGGTACCGGGGAGCTGTTTTTT.

This chain uses TRBV5-1 with TRBJ2-5; a possible D gene is TRBD1 (6 bases). The V end was cut by 4 bases, the J end by 1 base, with 14 bases between. The CDR3 is 15 residues long. Germline V gene sequence: CDR1 SGHRS, CDR2 YFSETQ. CDR3 residues: CASSGTGTPQETQYF. CDR3 DNA sequence: TGCGCCAGCAGCGGAACCGGGACACCCCAAGAGACCCAGTACTTC.

This rearrangement joins TRBV5-1 to TRBJ2-5; the match to TRBD2 covers 10 bases. The V gene end was trimmed by 4 bases and the J gene end by 4 bases; junction bases not matched to a gene: 7. CDR1 and CDR2 (germline): SGHRS, YFSETQ. The CDR3 contains 15 residues. The DNA of the CDR3 is TGCGCCAGCAGCCTCGGGACTAGCGATGGAGAGACCCAGTACTTC. The encoded protein is CASSLGTSDGETQYF.

The gene calls are TRBV9 and TRBJ1-1; 10 bases line up with TRBD1. CDR3 size: 16 residues. Germline CDR1 is SGDLS and CDR2 is YYNGEE. Germline trimming cut 3 bases from V and 8 bases from J; bases unmatched to any gene: 13. CDR3 bases: TGTGCCAGCAGCGCCACCTCGACAGGGGGCTATGTGGAAGCTTTCTTT. Protein sequence: CASSATSTGGYVEAFF.

The chain is built from TRBV19 and TRBJ1-2; D call uncertain. The germline V and J ends were trimmed by 7 bases and 4 bases, with 13 bases remaining between them. Germline CDR1 LNHDA, CDR2 SQIVND (reference sequence). This CDR3 comprises 13 residues. CDR3 in amino acids: CASTSTGSYGYTF. CDR3 coding DNA: TGTGCCAGTACCTCGACGGGGAGCTATGGCTACACCTTC. The full variable domain, rest sourced from reference TRBV19 and TRBJ1-2, is DGGITQSPKYLFRKEGQNVTLSCEQNLNHDAMYWYRQDPGQGLRLIYYSQIVNDFQKGDIAEGYSVSREKKESFPLTVTSAQKNPTAFYLCASTSTGSYGYTFGSGTRLTVV.

This chain joins TRBV9 and TRBJ1-1; no clear D gene. This CDR3 spans 16 amino acids. Germline V CDR1 and CDR2: SGDLS, YYNGEE. Between the trimmed V and J ends, which lost 0 bases and 0 bases, there was a span of 12 bases. In DNA form, the CDR3 reads TGTGCCAGCAGCGTAGGAGTTGTGCTCCTGAACACTGAAGCTTTCTTT. It is translated as CASSVGVVLLNTEAFF.

The CDR3 coding sequence is TGCGCCAGCAGCTTGGAAGCGGGAGCTTCGTACGAGCAGTACTTC. Amino acid sequence: CASSLEAGASYEQYF. V and J are TRBV5-1 and TRBJ2-7; 8 nucleotides line up with TRBD2. The CDR3 contains 15 residues. The V gene end was trimmed by 0 bases and the J gene end by 4 bases; junction bases not matched to a gene: 6. Germline loops: CDR1 SGHRS, CDR2 YFSETQ. The whole variable domain, remainder taken from reference TRBV5-1 and TRBJ2-7, is KAGVTQTPRYLIKTRGQQVTLSCSPISGHRSVSWYQQTPGQGLQFLFEYFSETQRNKGNFPGRFSGRQFSNSRSEMNVSTLELGDSALYLCASSLEAGASYEQYFGPGTRLTVT.

This chain joins TRBV12-5 and TRBJ2-7; D is unresolved. This CDR3 spans 9 amino acids. Germline V gene sequence: CDR1 LGHNT, CDR2 FRNRAP. The CDR3 here is CASGSLAQV. As DNA, the CDR3 is TGTGCTAGTGGTTCCCTCGCGCAGGTC.

The chain combines TRBV28 with TRBJ2-6; a possible D gene is TRBD1 (5 bases). The CDR3 runs to 16 residues. V dropped 2 bases and J dropped 0 bases, with 8 bases sitting between them. Looked up from germline, CDR1 is MDHEN and CDR2 is SYDVKM. The CDR3 DNA reads as TGTGCCAGCAGTTTACCCCAGGGCTCTGGGGCCAACGTCCTGACTTTC. This codes for CASSLPQGSGANVLTF.